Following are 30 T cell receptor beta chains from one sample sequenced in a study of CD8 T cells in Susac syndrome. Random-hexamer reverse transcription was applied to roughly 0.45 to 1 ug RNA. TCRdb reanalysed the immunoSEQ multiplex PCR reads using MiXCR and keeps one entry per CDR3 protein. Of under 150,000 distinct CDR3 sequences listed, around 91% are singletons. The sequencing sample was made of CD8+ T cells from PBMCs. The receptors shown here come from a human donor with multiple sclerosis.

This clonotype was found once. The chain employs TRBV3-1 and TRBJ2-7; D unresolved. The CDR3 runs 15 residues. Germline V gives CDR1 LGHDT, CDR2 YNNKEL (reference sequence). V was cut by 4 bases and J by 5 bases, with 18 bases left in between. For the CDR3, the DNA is TGTGCCAGCAGCCCCGAATGGAATAGCTTCGACGAGCAGTACTTC. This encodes CASSPEWNSFDEQYF.

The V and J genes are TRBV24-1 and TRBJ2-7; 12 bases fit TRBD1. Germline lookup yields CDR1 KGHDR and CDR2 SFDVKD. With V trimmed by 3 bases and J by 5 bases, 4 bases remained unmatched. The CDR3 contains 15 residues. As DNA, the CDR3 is TGTGCCACCAGTGATCCGGGACAGGGGGCTCACGAGCAGTACTTC. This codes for CATSDPGQGAHEQYF.

CDR3 loop: CASSLIGGGTGANVLTF. The CDR3 region has the DNA TGTGCCAGCAGCTTAATCGGGGGGGGGACTGGGGCCAACGTCCTGACTTTC. The chain employs TRBV11-2 and TRBJ2-6, with 8 bases fitting TRBD2. The CDR3 spans 17 residues. Germline lookup yields CDR1 SGHAT and CDR2 FQNNGV. The junction had 5 bases not matched to a gene; V was cut back by 2 bases and J by 2 bases.

Written as DNA, the CDR3 is TGCGCCAGCAGCCACTTTAGCAATGAGCAGTTCTTC. It encodes CASSHFSNEQFF. The chain links TRBV4-3 to TRBJ2-1; no firm D call. Deletions cut 3 bases from V and 6 bases from J, with 6 bases between. The CDR3 length is 12 residues. CDR1 LGHNA and CDR2 YSLEER come from the germline V gene.

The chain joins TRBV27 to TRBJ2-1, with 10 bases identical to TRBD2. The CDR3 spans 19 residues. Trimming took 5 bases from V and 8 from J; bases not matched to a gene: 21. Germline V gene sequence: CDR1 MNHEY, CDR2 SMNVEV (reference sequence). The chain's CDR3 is CASSLSLAGVERLGYEQFF. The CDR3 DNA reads TGTGCCAGCAGTCTCTCCCTAGCGGGAGTCGAGCGACTCGGCTATGAGCAGTTCTTC.

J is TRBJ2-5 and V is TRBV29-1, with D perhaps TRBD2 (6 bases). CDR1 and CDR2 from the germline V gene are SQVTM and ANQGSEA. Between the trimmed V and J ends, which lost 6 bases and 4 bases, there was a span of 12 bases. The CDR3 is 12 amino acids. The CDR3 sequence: CSVLAELETQYF. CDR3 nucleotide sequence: TGCAGCGTATTAGCGGAGTTAGAGACCCAGTACTTC.

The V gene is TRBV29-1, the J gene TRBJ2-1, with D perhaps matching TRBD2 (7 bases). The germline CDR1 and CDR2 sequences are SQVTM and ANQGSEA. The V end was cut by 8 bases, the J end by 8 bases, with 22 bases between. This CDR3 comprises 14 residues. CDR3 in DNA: TGCAGCTCTCTAGGGGGGGGTGTTATATATGAGCAGTTCTTC. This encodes CSSLGGGVIYEQFF.

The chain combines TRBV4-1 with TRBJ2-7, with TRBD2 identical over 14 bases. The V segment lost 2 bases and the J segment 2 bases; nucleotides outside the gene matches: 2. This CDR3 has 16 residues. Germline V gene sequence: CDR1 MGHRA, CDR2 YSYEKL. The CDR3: CASSQMGLAGAYEQYF. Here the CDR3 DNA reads TGCGCCAGCAGCCAAATGGGACTAGCGGGAGCCTACGAGCAGTACTTC.

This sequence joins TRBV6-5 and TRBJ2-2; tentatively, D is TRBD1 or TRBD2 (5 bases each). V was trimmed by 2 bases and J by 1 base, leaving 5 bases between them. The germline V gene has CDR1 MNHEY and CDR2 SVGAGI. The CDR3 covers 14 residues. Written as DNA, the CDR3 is TGTGCCAGCAGTTACGGGGGGAACACCGGGGAGCTGTTTTTT. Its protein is CASSYGGNTGELFF.

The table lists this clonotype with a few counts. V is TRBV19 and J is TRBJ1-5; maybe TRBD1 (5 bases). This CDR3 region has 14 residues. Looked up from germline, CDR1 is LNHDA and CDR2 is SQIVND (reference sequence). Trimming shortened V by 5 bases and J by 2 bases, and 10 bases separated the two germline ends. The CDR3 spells CASSFQGGNQPQHF. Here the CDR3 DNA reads TGTGCCAGTAGTTTCCAGGGAGGCAATCAGCCCCAGCATTTT.

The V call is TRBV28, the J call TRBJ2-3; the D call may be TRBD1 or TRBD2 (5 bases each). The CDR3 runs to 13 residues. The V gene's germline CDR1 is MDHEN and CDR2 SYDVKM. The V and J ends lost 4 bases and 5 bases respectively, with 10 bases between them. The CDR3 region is CASSSGTEDTQYF. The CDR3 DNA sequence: TGTGCCAGCAGTTCAGGGACGGAAGATACGCAGTATTTT. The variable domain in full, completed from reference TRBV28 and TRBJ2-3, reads DVKVTQSSRYLVKRTGEKVFLECVQDMDHENMFWYRQDPGLGLRLIYFSYDVKMKEKGDIPEGYSVSREKKERFSLILESASTNQTSMYLCASSSGTEDTQYFGPGTRLTVL.

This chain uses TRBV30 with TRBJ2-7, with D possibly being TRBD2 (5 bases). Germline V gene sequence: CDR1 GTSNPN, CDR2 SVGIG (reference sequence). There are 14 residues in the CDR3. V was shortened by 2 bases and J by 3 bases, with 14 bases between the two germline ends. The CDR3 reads CAWSLLVGGYEQYF. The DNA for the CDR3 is TGTGCCTGGAGTCTACTAGTGGGCGGCTACGAGCAGTACTTC.

CDR3 residues: CASSLGTGRSWPDTQYF. Written as DNA, the CDR3 is TGTGCCAGCAGCTTGGGAACGGGGAGGAGTTGGCCAGATACGCAGTATTTT. The chain combines TRBV5-4 with TRBJ2-3; D possibly corresponds to TRBD2 (6 bases). The CDR3 extends over 17 amino acids. Looked up from germline, CDR1 is SGHNT and CDR2 is YYREEE (reference sequence). Deletions cut 0 bases from V and 4 bases from J, with 18 bases between.

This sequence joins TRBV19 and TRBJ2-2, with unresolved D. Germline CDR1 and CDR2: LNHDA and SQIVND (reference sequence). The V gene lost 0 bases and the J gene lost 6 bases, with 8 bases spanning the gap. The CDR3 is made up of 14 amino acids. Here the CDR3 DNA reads TGTGCCAGTAGTATAGATCCCTGGTCCGGGGAGCTGTTTTTT. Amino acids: CASSIDPWSGELFF.

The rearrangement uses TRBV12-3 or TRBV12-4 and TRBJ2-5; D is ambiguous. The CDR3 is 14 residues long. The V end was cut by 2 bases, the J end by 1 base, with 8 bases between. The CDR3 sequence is CASSLSLGQETQYF. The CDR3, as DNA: TGTGCCAGCAGTTTATCTCTGGGCCAAGAGACCCAGTACTTC.

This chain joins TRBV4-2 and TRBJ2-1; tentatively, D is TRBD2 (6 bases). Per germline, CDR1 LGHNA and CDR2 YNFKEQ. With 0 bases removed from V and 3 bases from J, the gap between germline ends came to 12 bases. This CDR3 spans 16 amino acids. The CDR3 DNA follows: TGTGCCAGCAGCCAAGATCTGGGACTCGTCTACAATGAGCAGTTCTTC. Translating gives CASSQDLGLVYNEQFF.

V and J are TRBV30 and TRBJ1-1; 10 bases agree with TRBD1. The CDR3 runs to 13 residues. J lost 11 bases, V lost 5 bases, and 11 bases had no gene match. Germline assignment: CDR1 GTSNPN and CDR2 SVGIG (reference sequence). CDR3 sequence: CAWRDRGPGWAFF. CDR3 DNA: TGTGCCTGGCGGGACAGGGGACCAGGTTGGGCTTTCTTT.

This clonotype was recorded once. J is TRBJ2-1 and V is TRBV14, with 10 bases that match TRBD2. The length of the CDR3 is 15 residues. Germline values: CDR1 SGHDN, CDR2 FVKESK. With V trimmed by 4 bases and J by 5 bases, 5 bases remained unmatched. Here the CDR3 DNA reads TGTGCCAGCAGCCCTGGGACTAGCGTTGACAATGAGCAGTTCTTC. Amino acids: CASSPGTSVDNEQFF.

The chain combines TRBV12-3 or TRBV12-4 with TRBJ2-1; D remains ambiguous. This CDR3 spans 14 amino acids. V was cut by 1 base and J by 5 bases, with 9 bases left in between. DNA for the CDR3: TGTGCCAGCAGTTTAGGGAGCTCAAACAATGAGCAGTTCTTC. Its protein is CASSLGSSNNEQFF.

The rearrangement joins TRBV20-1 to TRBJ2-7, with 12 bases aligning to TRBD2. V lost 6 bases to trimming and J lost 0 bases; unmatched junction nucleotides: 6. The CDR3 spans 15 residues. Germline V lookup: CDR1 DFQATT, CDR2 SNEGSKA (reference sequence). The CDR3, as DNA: TGCAGTGCCCCTAGCGGGGGGGCCCTCTCCTACGAGCAGTACTTC. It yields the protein CSAPSGGALSYEQYF.

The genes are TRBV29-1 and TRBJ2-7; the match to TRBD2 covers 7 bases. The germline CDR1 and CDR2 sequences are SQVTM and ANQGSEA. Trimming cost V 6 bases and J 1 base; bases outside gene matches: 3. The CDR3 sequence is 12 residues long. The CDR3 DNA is TGCAGCGTCAGGGAGGGGTCCTACGAGCAGTACTTC. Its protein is CSVREGSYEQYF.

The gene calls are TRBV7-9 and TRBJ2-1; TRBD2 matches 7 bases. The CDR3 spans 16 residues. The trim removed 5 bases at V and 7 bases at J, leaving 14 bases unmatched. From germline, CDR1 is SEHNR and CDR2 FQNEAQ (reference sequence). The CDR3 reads CASSGWGGSRRNEQFF. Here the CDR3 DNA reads TGTGCCAGCAGCGGTTGGGGAGGGAGCAGACGGAATGAGCAGTTCTTC.

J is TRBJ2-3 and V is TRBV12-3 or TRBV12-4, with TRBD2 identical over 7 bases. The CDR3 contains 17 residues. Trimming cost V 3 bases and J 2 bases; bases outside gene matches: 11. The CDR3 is CASSLELVAGTTDTQYF. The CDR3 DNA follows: TGTGCCAGCAGTTTGGAGTTGGTAGCGGGTACCACAGATACGCAGTATTTT.

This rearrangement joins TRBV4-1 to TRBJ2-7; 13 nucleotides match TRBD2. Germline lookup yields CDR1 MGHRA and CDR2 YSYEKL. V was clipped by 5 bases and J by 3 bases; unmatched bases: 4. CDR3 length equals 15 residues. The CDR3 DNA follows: TGCGCCAGCAGCGGGTGGACTAGCGGGAGCTACGAGCAGTACTTC. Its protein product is CASSGWTSGSYEQYF.

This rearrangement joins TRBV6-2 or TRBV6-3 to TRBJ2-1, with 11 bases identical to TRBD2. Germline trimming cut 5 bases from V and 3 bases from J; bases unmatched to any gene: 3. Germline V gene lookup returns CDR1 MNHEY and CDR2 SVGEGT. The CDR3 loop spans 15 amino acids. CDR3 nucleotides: TGTGCCAGCAGTCTTAGCGGGAGGGACTACAATGAGCAGTTCTTC. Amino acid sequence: CASSLSGRDYNEQFF.

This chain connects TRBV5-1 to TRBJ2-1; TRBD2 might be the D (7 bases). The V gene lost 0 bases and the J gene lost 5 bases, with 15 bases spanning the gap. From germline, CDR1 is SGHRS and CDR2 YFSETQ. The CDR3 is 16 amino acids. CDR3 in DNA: TGCGCCAGCAGCTTGGACAGGGAGGGTATCGACAATGAGCAGTTCTTC. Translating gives CASSLDREGIDNEQFF.

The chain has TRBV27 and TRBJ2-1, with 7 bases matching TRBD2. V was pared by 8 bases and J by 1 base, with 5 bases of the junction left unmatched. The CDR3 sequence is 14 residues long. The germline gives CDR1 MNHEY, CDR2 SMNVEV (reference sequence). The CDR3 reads CASGEGISYNEQFF. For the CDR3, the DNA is TGTGCCAGCGGGGAGGGCATTTCCTACAATGAGCAGTTCTTC.

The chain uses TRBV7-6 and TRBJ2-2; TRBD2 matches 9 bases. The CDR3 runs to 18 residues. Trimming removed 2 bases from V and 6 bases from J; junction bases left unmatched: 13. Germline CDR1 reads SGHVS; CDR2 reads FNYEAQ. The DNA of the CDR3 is TGTGCCAGCAGCTTATGGGCAGCGGGAGGCCTTGAGGCCGGGGAGCTGTTTTTT. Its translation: CASSLWAAGGLEAGELFF.

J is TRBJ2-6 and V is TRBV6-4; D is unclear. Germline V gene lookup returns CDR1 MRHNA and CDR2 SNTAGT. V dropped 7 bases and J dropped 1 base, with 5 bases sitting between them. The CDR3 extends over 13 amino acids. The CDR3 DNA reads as TGTGCCAGCATCGTTTCTGGGGCCAACGTCCTGACTTTC. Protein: CASIVSGANVLTF.

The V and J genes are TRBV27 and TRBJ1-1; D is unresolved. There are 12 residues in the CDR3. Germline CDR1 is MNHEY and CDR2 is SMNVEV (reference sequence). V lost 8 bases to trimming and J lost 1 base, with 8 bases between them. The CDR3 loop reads CASGKKNTEAFF. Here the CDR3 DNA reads TGTGCCAGCGGGAAGAAGAACACTGAAGCTTTCTTT.